Listed below are T cell receptor beta chains from one sample, sequenced in a study of shared clonotypes between healthy human individuals. Profiled with immunoSEQ multiplex PCR; TCRdb holds only in-frame clones, not every one. The sample has about 2.5 million clones, around 90% seen once. Sample: naive CD4+ T cells from PBMCs. The receptors derive from a man between 18 and 29 years old in good health. Some clones in this sample may be carry-over from other donors' samples. Both conserved end residues are part of each CDR3. The D gene is left open where the match is weak. The size field is filled for only some rows; it gives once, few, many or a size class.

>TRBD2|NA|TRBJ2-2|TRBV9
CASSVTGTSGKTGELFF
TGTGCCAGCAGCGTTACCGGGACTAGCGGGAAGACCGGGGAGCTGTTTTTT
>NA|once|TRBJ1-2|TRBV30
CAWNTPPPGAHYATYGYTF
TGTGCCTGGAACACACCGCCCCCGGGAGCTCATTATGCGACTTATGGCTACACCTTC
>TRBD1|NA|TRBJ1-2|TRBV28
CASRERDRDNYGYTF
TGTGCCAGCAGGGAAAGGGACAGGGATAACTATGGCTACACCTTC
>NA|NA|TRBJ1-2|TRBV7-9
CASSLDVGGLGYTF
TGTGCCAGCAGCTTAGACGTAGGGGGGCTGGGCTACACCTTC
>TRBD2|once|TRBJ2-3|TRBV4-3
CASSQDGTSGTTDTQYF
TGCGCCAGCAGCCAAGACGGGACTAGCGGGACCACAGATACGCAGTATTTT
>NA|NA|TRBJ1-1|TRBV28
CASSLPPGDTEAFF
TGTGCCAGCAGCCTACCCCCCGGGGACACTGAAGCTTTCTTT
>NA|NA|TRBJ2-3|TRBV5-1
CASSSGILTDTQYF
TGCGCCAGCAGCTCCGGGATACTCACAGATACGCAGTATTTT
>NA|few|TRBJ1-1|TRBV28
CASSLASEAFF
TGTGCCAGCAGTTTGGCCTCTGAAGCTTTCTTT
>NA|NA|TRBJ2-5|TRBV2
CASSGFETQYF
TGTGCCAGCAGTGGATTCGAGACCCAGTACTTC
>TRBD2|NA|TRBJ2-1|TRBV7-2
CASSRTRASGPEQFF
TGTGCCAGCAGCCGGACTAGGGCTAGCGGTCCAGAGCAGTTCTTC
>NA|once|TRBJ1-5|TRBV7-2
CASSLDTDSNQPQHF
TGTGCCAGCAGCTTAGACACCGATAGCAATCAGCCCCAGCATTTT
>TRBD1|NA|TRBJ2-2|TRBV5-1
CASSGRQGTALPGELFF
TGCGCCAGCAGCGGACGACAGGGGACGGCCCTCCCCGGGGAGCTGTTTTTT
>NA|NA|TRBJ1-5|TRBV6-1
CASSELAGRANQPQHF
TGTGCCAGCAGTGAACTCGCAGGGAGGGCCAATCAGCCCCAGCATTTT
>NA|NA|TRBJ2-5|TRBV7-2
CASSQTVAGETQYF
TGTGCCAGCAGCCAAACAGTGGCGGGAGAGACCCAGTACTTC
>NA|NA|TRBJ2-7|TRBV29-1
CSVRYSGPTYEQYF
TGCAGCGTTCGTTATTCGGGACCAACCTACGAGCAGTACTTC
>NA|NA|TRBJ2-5|TRBV2
CASSENGYQETQYF
TGTGCCAGCAGTGAAAATGGGTACCAAGAGACCCAGTACTTC
>TRBD2|NA|TRBJ2-3|TRBV5-1
CASSFSLAENTDTQYF
TGCGCCAGCAGCTTTTCACTAGCGGAGAACACAGATACGCAGTATTTT
>NA|NA|TRBJ1-2|TRBV9
CASSETGSIGGNYGYTF
TGTGCCAGCAGCGAGACTGGGTCAATTGGGGGCAACTATGGCTACACCTTC
>NA|NA|TRBJ2-7|TRBV28
CASSFLRTEYEQYF
TGTGCCAGCAGTTTCTTGCGGACTGAATACGAGCAGTACTTC
>TRBD1|NA|TRBJ1-3|TRBV11-2
CASSGDRGPAEWSGNTIYF
TGTGCCAGCAGCGGCGACAGGGGGCCGGCCGAGTGGTCTGGAAACACCATATATTTT
>NA|NA|TRBJ2-3|TRBV5-1
CASSLPEDTQYF
TGCGCCAGCAGCTTGCCGGAGGATACGCAGTATTTT
>NA|NA|TRBJ2-2|TRBV28
CASSPTPPGELFF
TGTGCCAGCAGCCCGACTCCCCCCGGGGAGCTGTTTTTT
>NA|NA|TRBJ1-2|TRBV27
CASSKQGISYGYTF
TGTGCCAGCAGCAAACAGGGTATATCTTATGGCTACACCTTC
>NA|NA|TRBJ2-3|TRBV5-1
CASSFFPGTDTQYF
TGCGCCAGCAGCTTTTTCCCCGGGACAGATACGCAGTATTTT
>NA|NA|TRBJ1-1|TRBV29-1
CSVAPRAANTEAFF
TGCAGCGTTGCGCCCCGTGCGGCGAACACTGAAGCTTTCTTT
>NA|NA|TRBJ1-3|TRBV6-1
CASSAGDHSGNTIYF
TGTGCCAGCAGTGCGGGGGATCACTCTGGAAACACCATATATTTT
>NA|NA|TRBJ2-1|TRBV18
CATSDGGGPNEQFF
TGTGCCACCTCTGACGGGGGTGGGCCGAATGAGCAGTTCTTC
>NA|NA|TRBJ2-7|TRBV9
CASSPMRGGNYEQYF
TGTGCCAGCAGCCCGATGAGGGGGGGAAACTACGAGCAGTACTTC
>TRBD1|NA|TRBJ2-7|TRBV28
CASSRDRVKQYF
TGTGCCAGCAGCCGGGACAGGGTTAAGCAGTACTTC